The 10 T cell receptor beta chains listed next were all sequenced from one sample in a study of blood T cell repertoires in COVID-19. The protocol was immunoSEQ multiplex PCR, while the TCRdb copy is restricted to in-frame clones and leaves out a portion. The table lists around 250,000 clones, about four fifths of them singletons. What was sequenced was peripheral blood. Receptors were obtained from a woman in her thirties or forties who had recovered from COVID-19.

V usage is TRBV5-4 and J usage is TRBJ2-1, with 13 bases matching TRBD2. Germline V gene data show CDR1 as SGHNT and CDR2 as YYREEE (reference sequence). This CDR3 has 15 residues. The V segment lost 10 bases and the J segment 1 base; nucleotides outside the gene matches: 5. The CDR3 here is CAYRLAGGSYNEQFF. In nucleotides, the CDR3 is TGTGCCTATAGACTAGCGGGGGGTTCCTACAATGAGCAGTTCTTC.

This chain joins TRBV19 and TRBJ1-1; D is uncertain. Germline V CDR1 and CDR2: LNHDA, SQIVND (reference sequence). This CDR3 is built from 15 residues. V dropped 1 base and J dropped 4 bases, with 13 bases sitting between them. CDR3 residues: CASSIVMGGSTEAFF. The CDR3 DNA reads TGTGCCAGTAGTATAGTGATGGGAGGGAGCACTGAAGCTTTCTTT.

The chain carries TRBV6-4 and TRBJ2-3, with 10 bases lining up with TRBD2. Germline lookup yields CDR1 MRHNA and CDR2 SNTAGT. The CDR3 runs 13 residues. Losses at the gene ends were 7 bases for V and 4 bases for J; bases not matched to a gene: 2. DNA of the CDR3: TGTGCCAGCACCAGCGGGGGGGCAGATACGCAGTATTTT. Its protein product is CASTSGGADTQYF.

This sequence joins TRBV11-3 and TRBJ2-4; the D gene is possibly TRBD2 (6 bases). Germline CDR1 is SGHNT and CDR2 is YENEEA. The length of the CDR3 is 17 residues. Trimming shortened V by 5 bases and J by 8 bases, and 25 bases separated the two germline ends. CDR3 region: CASSPSPSPGLRDIQYF. The CDR3 DNA sequence: TGTGCCAGCAGCCCCTCCCCGTCCCCGGGACTCCGGGACATTCAGTACTTC.

Of note for this clone: This specimen includes other DNA sequences encoding the same CDR3. This chain uses TRBV2 with TRBJ1-4, with D possibly matching TRBD1 (6 bases). Germline V lookup: CDR1 SNHLY, CDR2 FYNNEI. The CDR3 spans 13 residues. Trimming removed 6 bases from V and 4 bases from J, with 9 bases in between. In DNA, the CDR3 is TGTGCCAGCAGCCTACAGGGTAATGAAAAACTGTTTTTT. This codes for CASSLQGNEKLFF.

The chain couples TRBV4-1 to TRBJ2-1; 8 positions agree with TRBD1. The CDR3 consists of 15 residues. The germline gives CDR1 MGHRA, CDR2 YSYEKL. V was clipped by 1 base and J by 8 bases; unmatched bases: 7. The CDR3 reads CASSQVETGVDEQFF. In DNA, the CDR3 is TGCGCCAGCAGCCAAGTCGAGACAGGGGTCGATGAGCAGTTCTTC.

The chain has TRBV11-2 and TRBJ2-7; a possible D gene is TRBD2 (5 bases). The CDR3 is 13 amino acids. The germline V gene has CDR1 SGHAT and CDR2 FQNNGV. The ends were cut back, 6 bases at V and 1 base at J, with 10 bases in the middle. CDR3 loop: CASREPGSYEQYF. CDR3 DNA: TGTGCCAGCAGGGAACCGGGGTCCTACGAGCAGTACTTC.

The chain carries TRBV13 and TRBJ2-7; no clear D gene. The V and J ends lost 4 bases and 3 bases respectively, with 7 bases between them. The CDR3 spans 12 residues. Germline V lookup: CDR1 PRHDT, CDR2 FYEKMQ (reference sequence). The CDR3 coding sequence is TGTGCCAGCAGCTACTACAACTACGAGCAGTACTTC. Encoded protein: CASSYYNYEQYF.

J is TRBJ2-5 and V is TRBV15; 7 bases agree with TRBD1. Germline V gives CDR1 LNHNV, CDR2 YYDKDF (reference sequence). The CDR3 totals 14 residues. V dropped 1 base and J dropped 5; count of bases not matched to a gene: 4. CDR3 protein: CATSRAEGAETQYF. As DNA, the CDR3 is TGTGCCACCAGCAGAGCCGAGGGGGCGGAGACCCAGTACTTC.

The chain carries TRBV20-1 and TRBJ1-4; D not certain. Trimming stripped 3 bases from V and 8 bases from J, with 4 bases between. CDR3 length: 10 amino acids. Germline CDR1 reads DFQATT; CDR2 reads SNEGSKA (reference sequence). CDR3 loop: CSASEEKLFF. The CDR3, as DNA: TGCAGTGCTAGCGAGGAAAAACTGTTTTTT.